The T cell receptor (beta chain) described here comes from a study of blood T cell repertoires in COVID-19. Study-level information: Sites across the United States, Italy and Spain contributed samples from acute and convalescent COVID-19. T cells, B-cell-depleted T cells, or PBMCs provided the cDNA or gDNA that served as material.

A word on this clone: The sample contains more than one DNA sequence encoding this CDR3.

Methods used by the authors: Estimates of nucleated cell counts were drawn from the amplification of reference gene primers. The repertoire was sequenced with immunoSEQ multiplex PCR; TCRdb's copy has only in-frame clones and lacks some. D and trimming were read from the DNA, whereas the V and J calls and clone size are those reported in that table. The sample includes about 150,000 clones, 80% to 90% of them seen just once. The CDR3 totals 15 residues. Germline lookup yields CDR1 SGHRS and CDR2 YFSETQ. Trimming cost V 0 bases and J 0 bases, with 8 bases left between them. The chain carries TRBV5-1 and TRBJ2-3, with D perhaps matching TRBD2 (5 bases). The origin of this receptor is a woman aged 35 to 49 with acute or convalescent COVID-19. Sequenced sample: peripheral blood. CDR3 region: CASSLDRTSTDTQYF. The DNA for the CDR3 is TGCGCCAGCAGCTTGGACCGGACTAGCACAGATACGCAGTATTTT.